This T cell receptor beta chain originates from a study of blood T cells in healthy people across ages. Study results and caveats: Fewer expanded clones and more diversity marked long-lived versus aged donors. It was found that TCR beta diversity correlated strongly with the percentage of naive T cells.

J lost 4 bases, V lost 1 base, and 8 bases had no gene match. The CDR3 has 16 amino acids. The germline CDR1 and CDR2 sequences are SGHAT and FQNNGV. With respect to this clonotype: Its antigen is not known.

Then a second PCR, running about 6 to 12 cycles, was carried out with a sample-barcoded 5' primer and a J-beta primer mix. MiXCR was run by TCRdb on the 5' RACE reads, yielding one entry per CDR3 protein. This table holds around 1.5 million distinct CDR3 sequences, around 59% found once. Sequences were obtained from blood. The chain is built from TRBV11-2 and TRBJ1-2, with 8 positions matching TRBD1. This TCR was sampled from a man aged 18 to 35 in good health. The CDR3 protein is CASSLVPGQVPYGYTF. CDR3 nucleotide sequence: TGTGCCAGCAGCTTAGTTCCGGGACAGGTACCCTATGGCTACACCTTC. Looking up the rest from reference TRBV11-2 and TRBJ1-2 gives the full variable domain: EAGVAQSPRYKIIEKRQSVAFWCNPISGHATLYWYQQILGQGPKLLIQFQNNGVVDDSQLPKDRFSAERLKGVDSTLKIQPAKLEDSAVYLCASSLVPGQVPYGYTFGSGTRLTVV.